This is a list of T cell receptor beta chains from one sample in a study of shared clonotypes between healthy human individuals. Clones were read by immunoSEQ multiplex PCR, and TCRdb kept only the in-frame ones, dropping some. Among roughly 2 million clones, over 85% were seen once, and the ten largest hold roughly 1.1%. What was sequenced was naive CD8+ T cells sorted from blood. The receptors were gathered from a man aged 18 to 30 in good health. Each CDR3 is given with its conserved first and last residue. Fields, in order: D gene, V gene, clone size, J gene, CDR3 protein, CDR3 DNA. A D gene is named only where the DNA matches it firmly. Size values are once, few and many counts, or a class for expanded clones, and some rows have none.

-	TRBV11-3	once	TRBJ2-1	CASSLGGWNEQFF	TGTGCCAGCAGCTTAGGAGGGTGGAATGAGCAGTTCTTC
-	TRBV11-2	once	TRBJ2-1	CASSPGTFNEQFF	TGTGCCAGCAGCCCCGGGACATTCAATGAGCAGTTCTTC
-	TRBV11-3	-	TRBJ2-7	CASSLGEGYEQYF	TGTGCCAGCAGCTTAGGAGAAGGGTACGAGCAGTACTTC
TRBD2	TRBV4-1	-	TRBJ2-3	CASSQRGGLADAWGTDTQYF	TGCGCCAGCAGCCAGCGGGGGGGACTAGCGGATGCCTGGGGCACAGATACGCAGTATTTT
-	TRBV27	-	TRBJ2-7	CASSSGFGQYF	TGTGCCAGCAGTTCCGGATTCGGTCAGTACTTC
TRBD2	TRBV2	-	TRBJ2-3	CASSALAGGSDTQYF	TGTGCCAGCAGTGCACTAGCGGGGGGGTCAGATACGCAGTATTTT
TRBD1	TRBV2	-	TRBJ2-3	CASSEAPGTGWRDTQYF	TGTGCCAGCAGTGAAGCGCCCGGGACAGGGTGGAGAGATACGCAGTATTTT
TRBD1	TRBV6-5	-	TRBJ1-4	CASSSIGGLNEKLFF	TGTGCCAGCAGTTCTATAGGGGGCCTGAATGAAAAACTGTTTTTT
-	TRBV6-5	-	TRBJ2-5	CASSYTGETQYF	TGTGCCAGCAGTTACACCGGAGAGACCCAGTACTTC
-	TRBV5-6	-	TRBJ1-1	CASSLGGDTEAFF	TGTGCCAGCAGCTTGGGGGGTGACACTGAAGCTTTCTTT
TRBD1	TRBV11-2	-	TRBJ2-7	CASSLEGQPYEQYF	TGTGCCAGCAGCTTAGAGGGACAGCCCTACGAGCAGTACTTC
-	TRBV25-1	once	TRBJ1-2	CASSEIGGGNYGYTF	TGTGCCAGCAGTGAAATCGGCGGAGGAAACTATGGCTACACCTTC
-	TRBV5-1	once	TRBJ1-6	CASSATALSSYNSPLHF	TGCGCCAGCAGCGCGACAGCTCTGAGCTCCTATAATTCACCCCTCCACTTT
-	TRBV6-5	-	TRBJ2-1	CASSYLGPVGEQFF	TGTGCCAGCAGTTACCTGGGCCCCGTGGGTGAGCAGTTCTTC
TRBD1	TRBV7-3	-	TRBJ1-2	CASSPSGTGDVYGYTF	TGTGCCAGCAGCCCTTCCGGGACAGGGGATGTCTATGGCTACACCTTC
TRBD2	TRBV27	-	TRBJ2-5	CASSPVLAGGQETQYF	TGTGCCAGCAGCCCCGTACTAGCGGGGGGACAAGAGACCCAGTACTTC
TRBD1	TRBV7-8	-	TRBJ2-7	CASSWTGDHEQYF	TGTGCCAGCAGTTGGACAGGGGACCACGAGCAGTACTTC
TRBD2	TRBV5-1	-	TRBJ2-1	CASSGLAGMSSYNEQFF	TGCGCCAGCAGCGGACTAGCGGGGATGAGCTCCTACAATGAGCAGTTCTTC
TRBD2	TRBV13	-	TRBJ2-1	CASSSNPGLGPYNEQFF	TGTGCCAGCAGTTCCAACCCGGGACTAGGACCCTACAATGAGCAGTTCTTC
-	TRBV21-1	-	TRBJ1-3	CASSCPYMGGNTIYF	TGTGCCAGCAGTTGCCCTTATATGGGTGGAAACACCATATATTTT
-	TRBV6-1	-	TRBJ1-5	CASSEWDGGSNQPQHF	TGTGCCAGCAGTGAATGGGACGGGGGAAGCAATCAGCCCCAGCATTTT
-	TRBV2	few	TRBJ1-5	CASSGDLGPQHF	TGTGCCAGCAGTGGGGACCTCGGGCCCCAGCATTTT
-	TRBV29-1	-	TRBJ1-1	CSVGSPRMNTEAFF	TGCAGCGTTGGAAGTCCGAGGATGAACACTGAAGCTTTCTTT
TRBD1	TRBV15	-	TRBJ2-7	CATSPNRGLHLYEQYF	TGTGCCACCAGTCCCAACAGGGGGCTCCACCTCTACGAGCAGTACTTC
-	TRBV27	-	TRBJ2-2	CASSHTWNTGELFF	TGTGCCAGCAGCCATACCTGGAACACCGGGGAGCTGTTTTTT